This TCR beta chain was profiled in a study of T-cell reconstitution after alpha-beta-depleted transplantation in children. The library targeted TCRbeta and was prepared with unique molecular identifiers. TCRdb analysed the PCR reads with MiXCR anew, one entry per CDR3 protein. The sample records about 610,000 distinct CDR3 sequences, 10% to 13% being singletons. V was pared by 1 base and J by 10 bases, with 8 bases between. Germline assignment: CDR1 LGHDT and CDR2 YNNKEL (reference sequence). CDR3 size: 12 residues. The starting material was PBMCs from the stem cell graft donor, obtained from the stem cell graft. The clonotype comes from a human donor who donated a stem cell graft to a child with acute myeloid leukemia. The V call is TRBV3-1, the J call TRBJ2-1; possibly TRBD2 for D (5 bases). The CDR3 is CASSQVPGEQFF. CDR3 in DNA: TGTGCCAGCAGCCAAGTTCCGGGGGAGCAGTTCTTC.